What follows describes a single T cell receptor beta chain. Its cognate antigen is unknown. The sample comes from a study of cytotoxic CD8 clonotypes in ibrutinib-treated CLL. Overall study findings and caveats: The public clonotypes identified were infrequent and showed contraction or stability on treatment. Clonality went higher at ibrutinib response and then dropped back toward baseline at progression.

Trimming cost V 3 bases and J 0 bases, with 12 bases left between them. Germline V gene sequence: CDR1 LNHDA, CDR2 SQIVND (reference sequence). The CDR3 runs 16 residues. This table comes from immunoSEQ multiplex PCR, and its TCRdb copy is limited to in-frame clones, with some not included. The sample records tens of thousands of clones, 50% to 65% being singletons. The sample was PBMCs, taken at disease progression, from a patient treated with ibrutinib. This TCR was sampled from a human donor with chronic lymphocytic leukemia. The chain links TRBV19 to TRBJ1-3; tentatively, D is TRBD1 (5 bases). CDR3 DNA: TGTGCCAGTAGTATCCGTCCCGGGGGCTCTGGAAACACCATATATTTT. Its protein is CASSIRPGGSGNTIYF.